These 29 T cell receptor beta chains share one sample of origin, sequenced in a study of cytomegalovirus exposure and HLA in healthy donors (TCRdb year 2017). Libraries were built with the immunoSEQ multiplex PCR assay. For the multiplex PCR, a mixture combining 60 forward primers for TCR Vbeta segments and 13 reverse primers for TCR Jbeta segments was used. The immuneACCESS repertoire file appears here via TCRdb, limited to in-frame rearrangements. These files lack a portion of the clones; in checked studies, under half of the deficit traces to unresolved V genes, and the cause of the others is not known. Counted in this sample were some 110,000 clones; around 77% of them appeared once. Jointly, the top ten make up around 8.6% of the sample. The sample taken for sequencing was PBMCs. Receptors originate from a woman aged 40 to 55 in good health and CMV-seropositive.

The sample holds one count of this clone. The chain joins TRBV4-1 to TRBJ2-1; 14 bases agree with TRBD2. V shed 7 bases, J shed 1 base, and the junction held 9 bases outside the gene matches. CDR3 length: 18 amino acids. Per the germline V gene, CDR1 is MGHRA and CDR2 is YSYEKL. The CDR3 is CASNSGLAGVTSYNEQFF. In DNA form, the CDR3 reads TGCGCCAGCAACTCGGGACTAGCGGGAGTGACGTCCTACAATGAGCAGTTCTTC.

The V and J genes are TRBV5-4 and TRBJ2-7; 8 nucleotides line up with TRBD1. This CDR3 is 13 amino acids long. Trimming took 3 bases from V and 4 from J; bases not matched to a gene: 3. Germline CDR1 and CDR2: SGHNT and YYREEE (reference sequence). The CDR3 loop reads CASSWTGRYEQYF. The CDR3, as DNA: TGTGCCAGCAGCTGGACAGGGAGGTACGAGCAGTACTTC.

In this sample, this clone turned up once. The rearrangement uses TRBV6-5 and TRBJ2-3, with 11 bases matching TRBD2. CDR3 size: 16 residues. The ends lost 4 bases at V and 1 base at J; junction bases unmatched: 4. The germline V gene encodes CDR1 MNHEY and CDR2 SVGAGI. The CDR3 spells CASSSLTSGGTDTQYF. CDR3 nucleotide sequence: TGTGCCAGCAGTTCTCTGACTAGCGGGGGCACAGATACGCAGTATTTT.

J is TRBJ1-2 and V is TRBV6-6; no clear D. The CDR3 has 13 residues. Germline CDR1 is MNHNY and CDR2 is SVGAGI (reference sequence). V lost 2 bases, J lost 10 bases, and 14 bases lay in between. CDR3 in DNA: TGTGCCAGCAGTTACGGACTTCGATTTCTCTACACCTTC. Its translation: CASSYGLRFLYTF.

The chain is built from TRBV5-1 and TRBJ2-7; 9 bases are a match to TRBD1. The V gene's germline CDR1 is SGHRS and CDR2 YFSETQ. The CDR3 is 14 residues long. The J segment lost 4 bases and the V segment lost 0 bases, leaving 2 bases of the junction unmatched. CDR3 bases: TGCGCCAGCAGCTTGGCAGGGACAGGGTACGAGCAGTACTTC. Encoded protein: CASSLAGTGYEQYF. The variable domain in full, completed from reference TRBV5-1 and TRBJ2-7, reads KAGVTQTPRYLIKTRGQQVTLSCSPISGHRSVSWYQQTPGQGLQFLFEYFSETQRNKGNFPGRFSGRQFSNSRSEMNVSTLELGDSALYLCASSLAGTGYEQYFGPGTRLTVT.

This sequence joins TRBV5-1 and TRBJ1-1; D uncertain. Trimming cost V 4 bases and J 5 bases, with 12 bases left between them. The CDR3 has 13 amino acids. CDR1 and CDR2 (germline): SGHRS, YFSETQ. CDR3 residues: CASSLLQSTEAFF. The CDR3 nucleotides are TGCGCCAGCAGCCTATTACAGAGTACTGAAGCTTTCTTT.

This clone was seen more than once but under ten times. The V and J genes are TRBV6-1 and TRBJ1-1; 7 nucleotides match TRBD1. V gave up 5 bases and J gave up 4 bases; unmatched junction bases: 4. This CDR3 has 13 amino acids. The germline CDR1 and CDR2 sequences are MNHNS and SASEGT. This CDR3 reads CASSTQGSTEAFF. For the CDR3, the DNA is TGTGCCAGCAGTACACAGGGGAGCACTGAAGCTTTCTTT.

CDR3 amino acids: CASSQGVRTEAFF. CDR3 bases: TGTGCCAGCAGTCAGGGGGTGAGGACTGAAGCTTTCTTT. The chain recombines TRBV6-5 with TRBJ1-1, with TRBD1 matching over 7 bases. The junction had 5 bases not matched to a gene; V was cut back by 5 bases and J by 5 bases. This CDR3 spans 13 amino acids. CDR1 is MNHEY, CDR2 SVGAGI, per germline.

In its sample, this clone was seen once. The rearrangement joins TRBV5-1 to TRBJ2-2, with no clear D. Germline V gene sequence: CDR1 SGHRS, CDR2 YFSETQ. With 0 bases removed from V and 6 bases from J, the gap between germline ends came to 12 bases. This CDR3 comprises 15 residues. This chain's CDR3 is CASSLAPITAGELFF. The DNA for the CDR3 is TGCGCCAGCAGCTTGGCCCCTATAACGGCCGGGGAGCTGTTTTTT.

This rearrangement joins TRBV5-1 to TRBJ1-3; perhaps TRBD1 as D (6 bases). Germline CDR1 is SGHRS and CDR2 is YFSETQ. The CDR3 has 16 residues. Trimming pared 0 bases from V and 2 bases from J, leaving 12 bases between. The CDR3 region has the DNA TGCGCCAGCAGCTTGGCCCTCAGGGGACCTGGAAACACCATATATTTT. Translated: CASSLALRGPGNTIYF.

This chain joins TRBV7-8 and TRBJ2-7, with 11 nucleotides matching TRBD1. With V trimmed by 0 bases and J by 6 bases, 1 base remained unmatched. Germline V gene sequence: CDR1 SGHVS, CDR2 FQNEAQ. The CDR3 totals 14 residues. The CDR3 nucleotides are TGTGCCAGCAGCTTAGCCGGGACAGGGGGCGAGCAGTACTTC. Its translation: CASSLAGTGGEQYF. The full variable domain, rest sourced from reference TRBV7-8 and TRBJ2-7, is GAGVSQSPRYKVAKRGQDVALRCDPISGHVSLFWYQQALGQGPEFLTYFQNEAQLDKSGLPSDRFFAERPEGSVSTLKIQRTQQEDSAVYLCASSLAGTGGEQYFGPGTRLTVT.

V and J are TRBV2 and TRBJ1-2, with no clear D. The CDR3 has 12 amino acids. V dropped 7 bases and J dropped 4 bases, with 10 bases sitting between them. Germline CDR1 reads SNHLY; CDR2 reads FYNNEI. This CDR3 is CASNQEVYGYTF. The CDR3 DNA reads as TGTGCCAGCAATCAGGAGGTCTATGGCTACACCTTC.

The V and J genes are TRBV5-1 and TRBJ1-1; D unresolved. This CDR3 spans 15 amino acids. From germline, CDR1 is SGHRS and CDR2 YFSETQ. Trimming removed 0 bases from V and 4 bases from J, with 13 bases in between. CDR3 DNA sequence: TGCGCCAGCAGCTTGGGGAGCACATTAAGCACTGAAGCTTTCTTT. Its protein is CASSLGSTLSTEAFF.

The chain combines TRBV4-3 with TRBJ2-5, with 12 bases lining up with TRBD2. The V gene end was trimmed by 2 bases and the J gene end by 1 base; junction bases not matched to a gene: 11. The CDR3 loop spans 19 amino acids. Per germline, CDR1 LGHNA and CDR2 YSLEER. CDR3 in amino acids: CASSQLPTSGGSRQETQYF. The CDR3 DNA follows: TGCGCCAGCAGCCAACTTCCCACTAGCGGGGGGTCCCGCCAAGAGACCCAGTACTTC.

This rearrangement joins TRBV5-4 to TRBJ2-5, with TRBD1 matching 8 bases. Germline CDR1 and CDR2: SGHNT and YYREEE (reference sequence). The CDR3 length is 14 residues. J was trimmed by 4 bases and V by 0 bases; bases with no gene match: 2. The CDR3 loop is CASSLAGGVETQYF. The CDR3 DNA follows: TGTGCCAGCAGCTTGGCAGGGGGCGTAGAGACCCAGTACTTC.

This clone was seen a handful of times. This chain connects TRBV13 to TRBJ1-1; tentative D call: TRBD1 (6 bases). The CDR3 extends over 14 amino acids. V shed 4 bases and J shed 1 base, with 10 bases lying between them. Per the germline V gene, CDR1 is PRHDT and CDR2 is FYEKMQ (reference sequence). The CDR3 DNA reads TGTGCCAGCAGCTACCGGACAGAGAACACTGAAGCTTTCTTT. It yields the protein CASSYRTENTEAFF. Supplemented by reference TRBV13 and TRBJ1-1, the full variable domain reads AAGVIQSPRHLIKEKRETATLKCYPIPRHDTVYWYQQGPGQDPQFLISFYEKMQSDKGSIPDRFSAQQFSDYHSELNMSSLELGDSALYFCASSYRTENTEAFFGQGTRLTVV.

CDR3: CASSPGQGFTDTQYF. DNA for the CDR3: TGTGCCAGCTCCCCGGGACAGGGTTTCACAGATACGCAGTATTTT. The chain uses TRBV18 and TRBJ2-3, with 9 bases fitting TRBD1. V gave up 6 bases and J gave up 2 bases; unmatched junction bases: 6. CDR1 and CDR2 from the germline V gene are KGHSH and LQKENI. The CDR3 totals 15 residues.

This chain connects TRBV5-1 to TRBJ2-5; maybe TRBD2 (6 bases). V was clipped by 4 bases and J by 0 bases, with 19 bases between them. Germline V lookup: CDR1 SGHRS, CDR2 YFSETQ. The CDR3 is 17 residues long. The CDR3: CASSPIAGRRDQETQYF. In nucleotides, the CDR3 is TGCGCCAGCAGCCCGATTGCGGGACGGAGGGACCAAGAGACCCAGTACTTC.

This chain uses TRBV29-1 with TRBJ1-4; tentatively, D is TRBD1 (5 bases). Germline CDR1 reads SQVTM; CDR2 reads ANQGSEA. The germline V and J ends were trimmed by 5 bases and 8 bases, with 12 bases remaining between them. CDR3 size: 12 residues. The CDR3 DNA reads TGCAGCGTTTGGGGGGATGACGAAAAACTGTTTTTT. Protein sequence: CSVWGDDEKLFF.

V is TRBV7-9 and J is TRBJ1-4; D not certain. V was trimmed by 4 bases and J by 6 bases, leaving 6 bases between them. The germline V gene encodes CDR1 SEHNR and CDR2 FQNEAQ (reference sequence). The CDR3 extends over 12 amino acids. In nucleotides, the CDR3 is TGTGCCAGCAGCTCAGCCGATGAAAAACTGTTTTTT. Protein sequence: CASSSADEKLFF.

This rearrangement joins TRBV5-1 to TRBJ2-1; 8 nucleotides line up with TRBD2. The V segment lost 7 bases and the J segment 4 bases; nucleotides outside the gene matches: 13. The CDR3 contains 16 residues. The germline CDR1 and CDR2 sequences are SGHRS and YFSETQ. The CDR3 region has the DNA TGCGCCAGCTCCCGGGGCGCGGGGGGAACATACAATGAGCAGTTCTTC. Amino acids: CASSRGAGGTYNEQFF.

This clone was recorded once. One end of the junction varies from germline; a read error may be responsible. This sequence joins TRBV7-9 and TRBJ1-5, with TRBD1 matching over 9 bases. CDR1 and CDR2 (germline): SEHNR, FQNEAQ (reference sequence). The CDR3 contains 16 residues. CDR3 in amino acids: CSSSFFSGTGNQPQHF. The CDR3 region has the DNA TGTTCCAGCAGCTTTTTCAGTGGGACAGGGAATCAGCCCCAGCATTTT.

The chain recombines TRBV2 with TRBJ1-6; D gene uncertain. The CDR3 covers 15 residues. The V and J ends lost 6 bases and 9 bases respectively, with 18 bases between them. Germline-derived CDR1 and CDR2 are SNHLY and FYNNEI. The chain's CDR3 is CASRAPAGFGSPLHF. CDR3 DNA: TGTGCCAGCAGAGCCCCCGCGGGTTTTGGTTCACCCCTCCACTTT. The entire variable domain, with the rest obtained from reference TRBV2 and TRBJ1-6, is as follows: EPEVTQTPSHQVTQMGQEVILRCVPISNHLYFYWYRQILGQKVEFLVSFYNNEISEKSEIFDDQFSVERPDGSNFTLKIRSTKLEDSAMYFCASRAPAGFGSPLHFGNGTRLTVT.

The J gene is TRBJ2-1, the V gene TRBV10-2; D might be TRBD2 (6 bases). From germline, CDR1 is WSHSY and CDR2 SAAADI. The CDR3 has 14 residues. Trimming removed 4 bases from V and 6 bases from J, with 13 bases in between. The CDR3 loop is CASSVRGGSNEQFF. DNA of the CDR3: TGCGCCAGCAGTGTGCGGGGAGGTTCCAATGAGCAGTTCTTC.

CDR3 in DNA: TGTGCCAGCAGCTTGGGACTGAACAAAAACATTCAGTACTTC. It encodes CASSLGLNKNIQYF. The chain combines TRBV5-4 with TRBJ2-4; D is unresolved. Germline lookup yields CDR1 SGHNT and CDR2 YYREEE (reference sequence). The CDR3 consists of 14 residues. V was cut by 0 bases and J by 3 bases, with 7 bases left in between.

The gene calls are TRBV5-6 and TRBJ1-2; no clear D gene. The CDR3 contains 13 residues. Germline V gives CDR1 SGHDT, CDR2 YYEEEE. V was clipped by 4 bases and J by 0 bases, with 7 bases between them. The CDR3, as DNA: TGTGCCAGCAGCCGCACACCTAACTATGGCTACACCTTC. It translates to CASSRTPNYGYTF.

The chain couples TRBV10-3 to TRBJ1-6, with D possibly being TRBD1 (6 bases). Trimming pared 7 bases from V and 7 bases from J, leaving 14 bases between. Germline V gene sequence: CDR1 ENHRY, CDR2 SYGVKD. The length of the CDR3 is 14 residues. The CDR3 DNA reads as TGTGCCATCACCACGGACAGCTCAAATTCACCCCTCCACTTT. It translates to CAITTDSSNSPLHF.

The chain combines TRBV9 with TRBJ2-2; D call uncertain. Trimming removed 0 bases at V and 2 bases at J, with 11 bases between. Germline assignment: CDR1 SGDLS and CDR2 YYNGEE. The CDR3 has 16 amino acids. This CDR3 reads CASSVVRYPNTGELFF. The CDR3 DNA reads TGTGCCAGCAGCGTAGTCAGATACCCTAACACCGGGGAGCTGTTTTTT.

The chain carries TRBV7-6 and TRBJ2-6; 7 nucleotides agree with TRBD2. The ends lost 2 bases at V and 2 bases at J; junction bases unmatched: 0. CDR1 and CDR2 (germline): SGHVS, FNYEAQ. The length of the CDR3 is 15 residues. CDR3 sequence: CASSLRGAGANVLTF. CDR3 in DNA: TGTGCCAGCAGCTTACGGGGGGCTGGGGCCAACGTCCTGACTTTC.